The TCR beta chain under discussion was sequenced for a study of T cell responses to AZD1222 COVID-19 vaccine. Study conclusions and caveats: Most donors were white British and more were female, and clonal diversity was possibly underestimated. With dominance at 160-218 and 743-854, vaccine-associated CD4 TCRs spanned spike.

On this clone: The antigen is unknown.

V shed 8 bases, J shed 2 bases, and the junction held 4 bases outside the gene matches. The CDR3 has 13 amino acids. Germline CDR1 reads MNHNY; CDR2 reads SVGAGI (reference sequence). TCRdb keeps only in-frame clones here, not all; method: immunoSEQ multiplex PCR. Among 150,000 to 200,000 clones listed, 85% to 95% were seen once. The chain combines TRBV6-6 with TRBJ2-3, with 7 nucleotides matching TRBD1. The clonotype comes from an adult who received the AZD1222 COVID-19 vaccine. The sequences come from peripheral blood, collected 28 days after the second AZD1222 dose. The CDR3 loop is CASLRGSTDTQYF. The CDR3 DNA reads TGTGCCAGCCTCAGGGGGTCCACAGATACGCAGTATTTT.